This TCR beta chain is from a study of T cell repertoires in cytomegalovirus infection. Notes on the study in general: Dominating the ex vivo response were TCR beta clonotypes that were CMV-specific and HLA-C-restricted.

Trimming pared 6 bases from V and 1 base from J, leaving 12 bases between. The CDR3 runs to 14 residues. Germline CDR1 MNHEY, CDR2 SVGAGI. TCRdb reprocessed the reads with MiXCR, giving one entry per CDR3 protein. The data show a few hundred thousand distinct CDR3 sequences, 20% to 25% seen once. A remark on this clonotype: Antigen: not known.

The sequencing input was CD8+ T cells from PBMCs. This rearrangement joins TRBV6-5 to TRBJ1-1; no clear D gene. The clonotype originates from a human donor in good health (CMV status not recorded). Some clones in this sample may be carry-over from other donors' samples. Here the CDR3 reads CASSPGRTNTEAFF. The CDR3 DNA reads TGTGCCAGCAGCCCAGGCAGGACGAACACTGAAGCTTTCTTT.